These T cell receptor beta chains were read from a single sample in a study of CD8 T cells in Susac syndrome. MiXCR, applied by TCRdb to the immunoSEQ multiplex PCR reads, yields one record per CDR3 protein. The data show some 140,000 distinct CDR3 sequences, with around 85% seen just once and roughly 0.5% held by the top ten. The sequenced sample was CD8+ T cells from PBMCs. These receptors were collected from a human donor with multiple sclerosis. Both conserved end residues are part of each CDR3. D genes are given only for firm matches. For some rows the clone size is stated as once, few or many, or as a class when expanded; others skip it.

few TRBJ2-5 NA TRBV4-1 TGCGCCAGCAGCAGGAGTGGGAAAGAGACCCAGTACTTC CASSRSGKETQYF
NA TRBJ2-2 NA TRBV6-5 TGTGCCAGCAGTTACTCGAAGTATAGTAGGGGGACCGGGGAGCTGTTTTTT CASSYSKYSRGTGELFF
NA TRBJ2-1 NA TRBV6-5 TGTGCCAGTTCCGACCGTAGCGGATACAATGAGCAGTTCTTC CASSDRSGYNEQFF
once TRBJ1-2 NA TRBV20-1 TGCAGTGCTAGAGCCTTTCCGGATCGGCGTTATAATGGCTACACCTTC CSARAFPDRRYNGYTF
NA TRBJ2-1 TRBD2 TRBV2 TGTGCCAGCAGTGAGGACAGCGGGAGTTTGGATGAGCAGTTCTTC CASSEDSGSLDEQFF
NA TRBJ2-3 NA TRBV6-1 TGTGCCAGCGAGTTGGTAGGTGGAAGGGGCGATACGCAGTATTTT CASELVGGRGDTQYF
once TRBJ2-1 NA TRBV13 TGTGCCAGCAGCTATGGGCTAGCGAGTTACAATGAGCAGTTCTTC CASSYGLASYNEQFF
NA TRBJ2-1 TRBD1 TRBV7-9 TGTGCCAGCAGCAGGACAGGGGGACTTGTTGGCAATGAGCAGTTCTTC CASSRTGGLVGNEQFF
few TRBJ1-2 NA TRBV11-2 TGTGCCAGCAGCCTACGAAACTATGGCTACACCTTC CASSLRNYGYTF
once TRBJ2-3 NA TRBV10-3 TGTGCCATCAGTGAATTCTCCCAGCGATCCACAGATACGCAGTATTTT CAISEFSQRSTDTQYF
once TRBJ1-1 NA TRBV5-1 TGCGCCAGCAGCTCTCGGACTGAAGCTTTCTTT CASSSRTEAFF
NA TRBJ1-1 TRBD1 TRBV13 TGTGCCAGCAGCTTAGGGAGGACAGGGTTCACTGAAGCTTTCTTT CASSLGRTGFTEAFF
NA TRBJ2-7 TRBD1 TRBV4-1 TGCGCCAGCAGCCACGCGTACGGGACAGGGCCCACCTACGAGCAGTACTTC CASSHAYGTGPTYEQYF
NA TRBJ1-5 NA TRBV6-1 TGTGCCAGTTCTGGGGGGAACCAGCCCCAGCATTTT CASSGGNQPQHF
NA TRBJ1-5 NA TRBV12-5 TGTGCTAGTGGTCCCATGGAGTGGGGGGGGGAGCAGCCCCAGCATTTT CASGPMEWGGEQPQHF
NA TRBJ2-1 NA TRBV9 TGTGCCAGCAGCGTAGGGGCTAGCAATGAGCAGTTCTTC CASSVGASNEQFF
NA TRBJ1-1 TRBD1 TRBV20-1 TGCAGTGCTAGAGATCCCGCAGGGGGCGAGACTGAAGCTTTCTTT CSARDPAGGETEAFF
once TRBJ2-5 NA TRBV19 TGTGCCAGTAGTATGATTGGTCAAGGCGCAGAGACCCAGTACTTC CASSMIGQGAETQYF
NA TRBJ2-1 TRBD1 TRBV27 TGTGCCAGCAGGCCAACAGGGGTGACCTACAATGAGCAGTTCTTC CASRPTGVTYNEQFF
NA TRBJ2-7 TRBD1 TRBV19 TGTGCCAGTAAGAGGACAGGGCGCGACGAGCAGTACTTC CASKRTGRDEQYF
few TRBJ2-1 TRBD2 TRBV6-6 TGTGCCAGCAGCCTACCCTCGGCGGGAGACTTAACTGAGCAGTTCTTC CASSLPSAGDLTEQFF
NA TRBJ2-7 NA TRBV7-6 TGTGCCAGCAGCTTAGCTGGCGAGTGGGACGAGCAGTACTTC CASSLAGEWDEQYF
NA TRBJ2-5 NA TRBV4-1 TGCGCCAGCAGCCAAGATACAGAAGAGACCCAGTACTTC CASSQDTEETQYF
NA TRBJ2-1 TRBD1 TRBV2 TGTGCCAGCGGGTTCGGGACAGGGACCTACAATGAGCAGTTCTTC CASGFGTGTYNEQFF
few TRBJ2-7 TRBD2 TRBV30 TGTGCCTGGAGTGTATTGAGCGGGGAGTCCGAGCAGTACTTC CAWSVLSGESEQYF
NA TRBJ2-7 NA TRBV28 TGTGCCAGCAGTTTAGTTCTCTCCTACGAGCAGTACTTC CASSLVLSYEQYF
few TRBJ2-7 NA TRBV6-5 TGTGCCAGCACCTCAGGGGACGAGCAGTACTTC CASTSGDEQYF